This T cell receptor beta chain was documented in a study of T-cell memory formation after mild COVID-19. Study-level points and caveats: CD4+ bias marked clones expanding day 15 to 37, unlike balanced contracting clones. The second-wave clones peaking on day 37 were not confirmed as SARS-CoV-2-specific. Mainly in CM and EM were contracting CD4+ clones; CD8+ were in EMRA.

The V gene's germline CDR1 is SGDLS and CDR2 YYNGEE. Trimming at V came to 4 bases and at J to 7 bases, leaving 7 bases not matched to a gene. There are 14 residues in the CDR3. This clonotype was found many times. What it binds is not known. Libraries for TCRalpha and TCRbeta carried sample barcodes and unique molecular identifiers via 5'RACE. TCRdb processed the 5' RACE reads anew with MiXCR; each CDR3 protein has one entry. The table lists a few hundred thousand distinct CDR3 sequences, approximately 29% of them singletons. Sequencing used PBMCs or a T cell subset sorted from them (not recorded which). The sequence derives from an adult woman who had mild COVID-19 (a few samples of this study predate the infection). Cell type and time point are not known. The rearrangement links TRBV9 to TRBJ1-5; TRBD1 matches at 8 bases. Here the CDR3 DNA reads TGTGCCAGCAGCCCGGGGACAGGTGGCCAGCCCCAGCATTTT. It codes for CASSPGTGGQPQHF.